These 3 T cell receptor beta chains came from one sample sequenced in a study of cytomegalovirus exposure and HLA in healthy donors. The method was immunoSEQ multiplex PCR; TCRdb's version includes in-frame clones alone and lacks a portion of them. The table lists 100,000 to 120,000 clones, approximately 90% of them singletons. The sample consisted of PBMCs. These receptors were obtained from a woman in her 30s in good health and CMV-seropositive.

DNA of the CDR3: TGCGCCAGCAGTGGGATCGGGAGAAACATTCAGTACTTC. Translating gives CASSGIGRNIQYF. The V call is TRBV10-1, the J call TRBJ2-4, with D perhaps TRBD2 (6 bases). Looked up from germline, CDR1 is WNHNN and CDR2 is SYGVQD (reference sequence). Trimming left V 4 bases short and J 6 bases short, with 10 bases between. CDR3 length equals 13 residues.

V usage is TRBV28 and J usage is TRBJ2-1, with TRBD2 matching 12 bases. CDR3 length: 13 residues. V shed 10 bases and J 9 bases; nucleotides not matched to a gene: 7. Germline V gene data show CDR1 as MDHEN and CDR2 as SYDVKM. The CDR3 sequence: CAIRTSGNGEQFF. The CDR3, as DNA: TGTGCCATAAGGACTAGCGGGAATGGTGAGCAGTTCTTC.

This clone was seen once. The conserved phenylalanine or tryptophan normally closing the CDR3 is absent here, so this likely arose from a read error. The limits of the CDR3 on the DNA are not certain, so only TCRdb's listed CDR3 is given. The chain links TRBV21-1 to TRBJ1-2. TRBV21-1 is noted as a pseudogene. The CDR3 has 8 residues if both end residues are counted. The CDR3 is CASKRATV.